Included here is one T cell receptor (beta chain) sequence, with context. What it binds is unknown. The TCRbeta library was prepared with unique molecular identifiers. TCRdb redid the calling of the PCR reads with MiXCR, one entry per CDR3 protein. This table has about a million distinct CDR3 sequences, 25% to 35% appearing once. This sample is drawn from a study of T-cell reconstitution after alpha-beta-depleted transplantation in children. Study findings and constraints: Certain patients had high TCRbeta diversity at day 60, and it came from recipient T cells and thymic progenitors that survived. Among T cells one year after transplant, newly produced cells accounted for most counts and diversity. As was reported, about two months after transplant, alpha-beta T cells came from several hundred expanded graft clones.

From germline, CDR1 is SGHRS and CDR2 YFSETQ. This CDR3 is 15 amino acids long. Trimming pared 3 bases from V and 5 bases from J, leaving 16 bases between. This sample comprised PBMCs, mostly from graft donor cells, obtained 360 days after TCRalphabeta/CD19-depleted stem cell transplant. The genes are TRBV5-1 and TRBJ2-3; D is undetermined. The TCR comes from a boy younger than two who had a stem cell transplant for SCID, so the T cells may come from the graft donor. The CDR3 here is CASSYGLFGEDTQYF. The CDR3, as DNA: TGCGCCAGCAGCTACGGCCTATTTGGCGAAGATACGCAGTATTTT.